This T cell receptor beta chain comes out of a study of blood T cell repertoires in COVID-19. At the level of the study: Nucleic acid was either cDNA or gDNA, and it came from T cells, B-cell-depleted T cells, or PBMCs.

Original handling: By means of reference gene primer amplification, nucleated cell counts were estimated. Sequencing used immunoSEQ multiplex PCR; TCRdb keeps in-frame clones, though not all of them. The D gene and trimming were derived from the DNA, and the V and J assignments and clone size from that table. Found here are roughly 200,000 clones, 75% to 85% of them singletons; the top ten hold approximately 11%. The sequence was obtained from a woman aged 40 to 49 with COVID-19, enrolled during active disease. The sample was peripheral blood.

DNA for the CDR3: TGTGCCAGCAGCCTCAGGGACTATGGCTACACCTTC. Protein: CASSLRDYGYTF. The V and J genes are TRBV3-1 (or the pseudogene TRBV3-2) and TRBJ1-2, with D possibly being TRBD1 (5 bases). CDR1 and CDR2 from the germline V gene are LGHDT and YNNKEL (reference sequence). The ends were cut back, 4 bases at V and 3 bases at J, with 6 bases in the middle. The CDR3 length is 12 residues.